One and the same sample provided the 10 T cell receptor beta chains below, sequenced in a study of tumor-infiltrating lymphocytes in primary liver carcinoma. The blood RNA (from unsorted whole blood) was obtained, and germline DNA was also extracted. Making TCR beta cDNA involved 400 to 600 ng total RNA and a constant-region primer. Each TCR beta library was derived from three nested multiplex PCR rounds that employed slightly modified ARM-PCR. TRBV1-TRBV30 forward and Cbeta reverse primers drove the first two roughly 10-cycle rounds. A single record per CDR3 protein comes from TCRdb applying MiXCR to the multiplex PCR reads. The sample carries about 180,000 distinct CDR3 sequences, about 60% recorded once. Sequencing was done on a sample of peripheral blood. Receptors originate from a middle-aged man with primary liver carcinoma and hepatitis B virus infection.

A remark on this clonotype: Relative to the germline gene, one junction end is altered; a read error may explain this. J is TRBJ2-2 and V is TRBV11-2; 10 nucleotides align to TRBD1. This CDR3 region has 15 residues. Per the germline V gene, CDR1 is SGHAT and CDR2 is FQNNGV. The CDR3 bases are TGTGCCAGTAGCTTAGACAGGGGGCGCACCGCGGAGCTGTTTTTT. It encodes CASSLDRGRTAELFF.

The V and J genes are TRBV12-3 or TRBV12-4 and TRBJ2-7, with D possibly being TRBD2 (7 bases). Trimming shortened V by 5 bases and J by 7 bases, and 21 bases separated the two germline ends. The CDR3 has 15 residues. The CDR3 is CASSLVQGGFVEQYF. CDR3 bases: TGTGCCAGCAGTCTCGTACAGGGAGGGTTTGTAGAGCAGTACTTC.

J is TRBJ1-4 and V is TRBV28, with 7 bases identical to TRBD1. The V and J ends lost 1 base and 9 bases, in that order; junction bases with no gene match: 8. Germline CDR1 and CDR2: MDHEN and SYDVKM. The CDR3 contains 15 residues. This CDR3 reads CASSLSPGGLKKLFF. Here the CDR3 DNA reads TGTGCCAGCAGTTTATCCCCAGGGGGTCTAAAAAAACTGTTTTTT.

Comment on this clonotype: A much larger clone differs by one base, so this may be a read error. The chain combines TRBV11-2 with TRBJ2-5, with TRBD2 matching 16 bases. The CDR3 runs 16 residues. Germline lookup yields CDR1 SGHAT and CDR2 FQNNGV. V lost 5 bases, J lost 3 bases, and 3 bases stayed unmatched. Here the CDR3 reads CASSKGLAGGEETQYF. The DNA for the CDR3 is TGTGCCAGCAGCAAGGGACTAGCGGGAGGGGAAGAGACCCAGTACTTC.

This clonotype appeared many times. The chain carries TRBV11-2 and TRBJ2-5; D is possibly TRBD1 or TRBD2 (5 bases each). Germline loops: CDR1 SGHAT, CDR2 FQNNGV. Trimming left V 1 base short and J 4 bases short, with 10 bases between. The CDR3 sequence is 14 residues long. CDR3 in DNA: TGTGCCAGCAGCTTAGTCGTGAGGGGAGAGACCCAGTACTTC. Its protein product is CASSLVVRGETQYF. Based on the CDR3 plus reference TRBV11-2 and TRBJ2-5, the full variable domain is EAGVAQSPRYKIIEKRQSVAFWCNPISGHATLYWYQQILGQGPKLLIQFQNNGVVDDSQLPKDRFSAERLKGVDSTLKIQPAKLEDSAVYLCASSLVVRGETQYFGPGTRLLVL.

This clonotype was counted only a few times. This chain joins TRBV10-3 and TRBJ1-1; D call uncertain. The CDR3 is made up of 13 amino acids. Deletions cut 4 bases from V and 2 bases from J, with 8 bases between. Germline CDR1 is ENHRY and CDR2 is SYGVKD. The DNA of the CDR3 is TGTGCCATCAGTGCCCCAGGCAACACTGAAGCTTTCTTT. Protein product: CAISAPGNTEAFF.

This clonotype has a single count. The chain is built from TRBV18 and TRBJ2-1; 7 nucleotides match TRBD2. Germline V CDR1 and CDR2: KGHSH, LQKENI. The CDR3 is made up of 14 amino acids. V shed 0 bases and J 8 bases; nucleotides not matched to a gene: 4. DNA of the CDR3: TGTGCCAGCTCACCACCCAGCGGGACGCATGAGCAGTTCTTC. Its protein product is CASSPPSGTHEQFF. Complete variable domain (other parts from reference TRBV18 and TRBJ2-1): NAGVMQNPRHLVRRRGQEARLRCSPMKGHSHVYWYRQLPEEGLKFMVYLQKENIIDESGMPKERFSAEFPKEGPSILRIQQVVRGDSAAYFCASSPPSGTHEQFFGPGTRLTVL.

With regard to this clonotype: Mismatch with germline at one junction end may stem from a read error. The rearrangement joins TRBV29-1 to TRBJ2-5; 7 nucleotides match TRBD2. This CDR3 has 14 amino acids. The germline V gene encodes CDR1 SQVTM and CDR2 ANQGSEA. The CDR3: CSKWEGRDQGTQYF. The CDR3, as DNA: TGCAGCAAATGGGAGGGCAGAGACCAAGGGACCCAGTACTTC.

The chain carries TRBV11-2 and TRBJ2-2, with 8 nucleotides matching TRBD2. CDR1 SGHAT and CDR2 FQNNGV come from the germline V gene. This CDR3 has 19 residues. V lost 2 bases and J lost 8; bases outside the gene matches: 19. In DNA form, the CDR3 reads TGTGCCAGCAGCTTACCGGGACTATCGGGAGGGCCGGGCACTGGGGAGCTGTTTTTT. Amino acids: CASSLPGLSGGPGTGELFF. The whole variable domain, remainder taken from reference TRBV11-2 and TRBJ2-2, is EAGVAQSPRYKIIEKRQSVAFWCNPISGHATLYWYQQILGQGPKLLIQFQNNGVVDDSQLPKDRFSAERLKGVDSTLKIQPAKLEDSAVYLCASSLPGLSGGPGTGELFFGEGSRLTVL.

As to this clonotype: The junction departs from germline at one end; a sequencing error may be responsible. V is TRBV28 and J is TRBJ1-1; D gene ambiguous. The CDR3 runs to 14 residues. CDR1 MDHEN and CDR2 SYDVKM come from the germline V gene. The CDR3 sequence is CAGVPGGMNTEALF. CDR3 sequence (DNA): TGTGCCGGGGTACCAGGAGGGATGAACACTGAAGCTTTGTTT.